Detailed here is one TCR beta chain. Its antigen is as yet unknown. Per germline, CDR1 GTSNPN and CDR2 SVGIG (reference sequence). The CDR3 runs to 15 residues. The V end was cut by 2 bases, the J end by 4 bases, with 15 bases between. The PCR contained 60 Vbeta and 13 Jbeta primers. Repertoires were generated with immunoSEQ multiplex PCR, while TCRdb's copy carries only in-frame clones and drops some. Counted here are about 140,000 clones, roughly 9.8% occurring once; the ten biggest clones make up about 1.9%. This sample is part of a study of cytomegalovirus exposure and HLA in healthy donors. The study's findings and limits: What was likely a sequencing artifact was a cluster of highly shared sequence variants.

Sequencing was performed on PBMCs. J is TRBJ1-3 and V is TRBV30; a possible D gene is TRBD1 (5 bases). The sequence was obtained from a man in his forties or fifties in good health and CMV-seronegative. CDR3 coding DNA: TGTGCCTGGAGTAGGGGAGCGGGGTTCGGAAACACCATATATTTT. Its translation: CAWSRGAGFGNTIYF.